This T cell receptor beta chain was found in a study of T cells in Graves' hyperthyroidism and ophthalmopathy. Overall study results and limits: The blood repertoire included most of the expanded thyroid clonotypes above 0.001.

Diagnoses were made from clinical symptoms, serum measures (thyroxine and TRAb), thyroid ultrasound and orbital computed tomography. Per the germline V gene, CDR1 is DFQATT and CDR2 is SNEGSKA (reference sequence). The CDR3 length is 14 residues. J lost 5 bases, V lost 4 bases, and 6 bases had no gene match. This clonotype has a count of ten or more. Its specificity is unknown. RNA transcripts provided the source from which TCR beta CDR3 regions were amplified. Using the HTBI primer set, a first-round RT-PCR was run on the TCR CDR3. Each CDR3 protein is one row after TCRdb ran MiXCR on the multiplex PCR reads. Of 200,000 to 300,000 distinct CDR3 sequences listed, about 17% are singletons.

The V and J genes are TRBV20-1 and TRBJ2-5, with 11 bases matching TRBD1. Source material: blood. The receptor's source is a woman aged 18-29 years with Graves' ophthalmopathy. CDR3 in DNA: TGCAGTGCTACCGGGACAGGGGGAGAGGAGACCCAGTACTTC. Translated, it gives CSATGTGGEETQYF.